This is a list of T cell receptor beta chains from one sample in a study of control samples from healthy donors and cancer patients. Assay used: immunoSEQ multiplex PCR; TCRdb lists only in-frame clones, some missing. Among some 200,000 clones listed, 91% were seen once. Specimen: blood. These TCRs come from a woman between 25 and 40 years old in good health. The CDR3 runs from the conserved cysteine through the conserved F or W. The D gene is left open where the match is weak. The listing skips clone size in some rows; elsewhere it reads once, few, many or a size class.

V gene	clone size	J gene	D gene	CDR3 DNA	CDR3 protein
TRBV7-9	-	TRBJ1-5	TRBD1	TGTGCCAGCAGCTTAGGGGGGACAGGCAATCAGCCCCAGCATTTT	CASSLGGTGNQPQHF
TRBV28	-	TRBJ1-1	-	TGTGCCAGCAGTTACAGGGACACTGAAGCTTTCTTT	CASSYRDTEAFF
TRBV6-1	few	TRBJ1-2	-	TGTGCCAGCAGTGACGGCGGACTATATGGCTACACCTTC	CASSDGGLYGYTF
TRBV30	-	TRBJ2-7	-	TGTGCCTGGAGTGGGCCCCCCTCCTACGAGCAGTACTTC	CAWSGPPSYEQYF
TRBV2	-	TRBJ2-7	TRBD2	TGTGCCAGCAGTGCACTAGCGGGGGGTCATTATTACGAGCAGTACTTC	CASSALAGGHYYEQYF
TRBV9	-	TRBJ1-1	TRBD1	TGTGCCAGCAGCAGAGGACAGGTCAACACTGAAGCTTTCTTT	CASSRGQVNTEAFF
TRBV4-2	-	TRBJ2-1	TRBD2	TGTGCCAGCAGCGAGACTAGCGGGAGGGCCGAGAATGAGCAGTTCTTC	CASSETSGRAENEQFF
TRBV7-9	many	TRBJ2-5	TRBD1	TGTGCCAGCAGCCCCCCGGGACAGGGACAAGAGACCCAGTACTTC	CASSPPGQGQETQYF
TRBV4-3	-	TRBJ1-4	TRBD1	TGCGCCAGCAGCCAAGGACAGGGCGGTGATGAAAAACTGTTTTTT	CASSQGQGGDEKLFF
TRBV25-1	-	TRBJ1-2	TRBD1	TGTGCCAGCAGTGAATATCAGGCAGGGGGGTATGGCTACACCTTC	CASSEYQAGGYGYTF
TRBV30	-	TRBJ1-2	TRBD1	TGTGCCTGGAGGGCCGGGACAGGGGCTAACTATGGCTACACCTTC	CAWRAGTGANYGYTF
TRBV6-4	-	TRBJ1-2	-	TGTGCCAGCACCGGGACGTCAGCTAACTATGGCTACACCTTC	CASTGTSANYGYTF
TRBV19	-	TRBJ1-1	-	TGTGCCAGTAGGCGGCAGGGGAACACTGAAGCTTTCTTT	CASRRQGNTEAFF
TRBV12-3/TRBV12-4	-	TRBJ2-7	-	TGTGCCAGCAGTTTGAACACCTACGAGCAGTACTTC	CASSLNTYEQYF
TRBV19	once	TRBJ1-5	TRBD1	TGTGCCAGTAGTCCCGCCGGGACAGGGAGGCTCAATCAGCCCCAGCATTTT	CASSPAGTGRLNQPQHF
TRBV7-2	-	TRBJ1-1	-	TGTGCCAGCAGCTTAAGGAGGAACACTGAAGCTTTCTTT	CASSLRRNTEAFF
TRBV28	-	TRBJ1-5	-	TGTGCCAGCAGTACAGGGATCAATCAGCCCCAGCATTTT	CASSTGINQPQHF
TRBV27	-	TRBJ2-3	TRBD2	TGTGCCAGCAGTCCCGGGACTATCCAGTATTTT	CASSPGTIQYF
TRBV28	-	TRBJ2-7	-	TGTGCCAGCAGTTTAGGCCCTAGCCCCTACGAGCAGTACTTC	CASSLGPSPYEQYF
TRBV11-3	-	TRBJ2-5	TRBD2	TGTGCCAGCAGCCCCCGGACTAGCCGGGTGAGCCAAGAGACCCAGTACTTC	CASSPRTSRVSQETQYF
TRBV28	-	TRBJ1-1	-	TGTGCCAGCAGAAGAGAGGACAGACACAACACTGAAGCTTTCTTT	CASRREDRHNTEAFF
TRBV7-6	-	TRBJ1-6	TRBD1	TGTGCCAGCAGCCATATGAGACAGGGAAATTCACCCCTCCACTTT	CASSHMRQGNSPLHF
TRBV5-6	-	TRBJ1-3	-	TGTGCCAGCAGCTTGGTGGCTGGAAACACCATATATTTT	CASSLVAGNTIYF
TRBV6-2/TRBV6-3	-	TRBJ2-1	TRBD2	TGTGCCAGCAGTTACGAGACTAGCGGGAGCTATGAGCAGTTCTTC	CASSYETSGSYEQFF
TRBV7-9	-	TRBJ2-3	-	TGTGCCAGCAGCTTAGCTGGGGGCCACACAGATACGCAGTATTTT	CASSLAGGHTDTQYF
TRBV7-2	-	TRBJ1-5	TRBD1	TGTGCCAGCAGCCCGACAGGGAGGCAGCCCCAGCATTTT	CASSPTGRQPQHF
TRBV7-9	-	TRBJ1-2	-	TGTGCCAGCAGCTTAGCGGGGGATGGGTTTCCTGGCTACACCTTC	CASSLAGDGFPGYTF
TRBV9	-	TRBJ1-2	-	TGTGCCAGCAGCTTGAGGACAGCGGGCGGCTACACCTTC	CASSLRTAGGYTF
TRBV5-6	-	TRBJ2-1	-	TGTGCCAGCAGCTTGGTCACAGGCTACAATGAGCAGTTCTTC	CASSLVTGYNEQFF
TRBV28	-	TRBJ2-6	-	TGTGCCAGCAGTCCAGACAGCTCTGGGGCCAACGTCCTGACTTTC	CASSPDSSGANVLTF
TRBV4-1	-	TRBJ1-4	-	TGCGCCAGCAGCCAAGACAGAATAACTAATGAAAAACTGTTTTTT	CASSQDRITNEKLFF
TRBV9	-	TRBJ2-3	TRBD2	TGTGCCAGCAGCGGGACTAGTGCTAGCACAGATACGCAGTATTTT	CASSGTSASTDTQYF
TRBV5-5	-	TRBJ2-7	TRBD2	TGTGCCAGCAGCCCGGGACTAGCGGGAGCTTCCTACGAGCAGTACTTC	CASSPGLAGASYEQYF
TRBV30	-	TRBJ2-7	-	TGTGCCTGGAGTGTACGGTACGAGCAGTACTTC	CAWSVRYEQYF
TRBV6-6	-	TRBJ1-2	-	TGTGCCAGCAGTTACGGGGCAGAGGACTATGGCTACACCTTC	CASSYGAEDYGYTF
TRBV11-3	-	TRBJ2-7	-	TGTGCCAGCACCCCGGGTTCCTCCTACGAGCAGTACTTC	CASTPGSSYEQYF
TRBV5-5	-	TRBJ1-4	-	TGTGCCAGCAGCTTCCCGGCTAATGAAAAACTGTTTTTT	CASSFPANEKLFF